One TCR beta chain is described in this entry. 13 Jbeta primers and 60 Vbeta primers were used for the PCR. This table comes from immunoSEQ multiplex PCR, and its TCRdb copy is limited to in-frame clones, with some not included. The repertoire holds about 120,000 clones, with approximately 78% as singletons. The sample comes from a study of cytomegalovirus exposure and HLA in healthy donors. The TCR was taken from a man in his forties or fifties in good health and CMV-seronegative. Sample: PBMCs.

DNA for the CDR3: TGTGCCAGCAGAAAGCGGGAGGGGCAGAATGAGCAGTTCTTC. It yields the protein CASRKREGQNEQFF. The chain has TRBV7-9 and TRBJ2-1, with 10 bases that match TRBD2. After removal of 6 bases from V and 7 bases from J, the junction contained 6 bases not matched to a gene. Looked up from germline, CDR1 is SEHNR and CDR2 is FQNEAQ (reference sequence). The CDR3 spans 14 residues. Full variable domain (outside the CDR3, taken from reference TRBV7-9 and TRBJ2-1): DTGVSQNPRHKITKRGQNVTFRCDPISEHNRLYWYRQTLGQGPEFLTYFQNEAQLEKSRLLSDRFSAERPKGSFSTLEIQRTEQGDSAMYLCASRKREGQNEQFFGPGTRLTVL.